Listed here are 27 T cell receptor beta chains from one sample, sequenced in a study of Graves' ophthalmopathy and Graves' hyperthyroidism. From RNA, the CDR3 regions of TCR beta chains were amplified and sequenced. The library came from an HTBI-primed first-round RT-PCR and a second-round multiplex PCR. TCRdb re-called the multiplex PCR reads with MiXCR, one entry per CDR3 protein. The sample comprises 560,000 or so distinct CDR3 sequences, 35% to 40% of which are singletons, and less than 4.5% rests with the top ten. Sequencing input: peripheral blood or thyroid tissue (not recorded which). The receptors derive from an adult man with Graves' hyperthyroidism.

J is TRBJ1-2 and V is TRBV15, with 10 nucleotides matching TRBD1. Germline V CDR1 and CDR2: LNHNV, YYDKDF (reference sequence). This CDR3 comprises 17 residues. Germline trimming cut 2 bases from V and 7 bases from J; bases unmatched to any gene: 13. The CDR3 DNA sequence: TGTGCCACCAGCAGATCCCGCGGACAGGGGGGCGTTCTTGGCTACACCTTC. It translates to CATSRSRGQGGVLGYTF.

This clonotype was counted many times. The rearrangement links TRBV12-3 or TRBV12-4 to TRBJ1-1; perhaps TRBD1 as D (5 bases). CDR3 length equals 13 residues. The germline V and J ends were trimmed by 4 bases and 5 bases, with 11 bases remaining between them. The CDR3 coding sequence is TGTGCCAGCAGTTCCCACAGGAGGACTGAAGCTTTCTTT. Its protein is CASSSHRRTEAFF.

V usage is TRBV13 and J usage is TRBJ2-2, with D unclear. Germline V gene data show CDR1 as PRHDT and CDR2 as FYEKMQ (reference sequence). This CDR3 spans 11 amino acids. V lost 6 bases to trimming and J lost 7 bases, with 6 bases between them. The chain's CDR3 is CASSTGGELFF. In nucleotides, the CDR3 is TGTGCCAGCAGTACCGGCGGGGAGCTGTTTTTT. The full variable domain, in which reference TRBV13 and TRBJ2-2 provide the parts outside the CDR3, is AAGVIQSPRHLIKEKRETATLKCYPIPRHDTVYWYQQGPGQDPQFLISFYEKMQSDKGSIPDRFSAQQFSDYHSELNMSSLELGDSALYFCASSTGGELFFGEGSRLTVL.

This clonotype was counted at least ten times. This rearrangement joins TRBV2 to TRBJ2-7; the match to TRBD2 covers 12 bases. V gave up 6 bases and J gave up 7 bases; unmatched junction bases: 13. This CDR3 comprises 16 residues. Germline assignment: CDR1 SNHLY and CDR2 FYNNEI. CDR3 in DNA: TGTGCCAGCAGCCTCGCACTACTAGCGGGAGGACCGGAGCAGTACTTC. This translates into CASSLALLAGGPEQYF.

The sample holds many counts of this clonotype. The CDR3 sequence: CASSSPTSGHTGELFF. Written as DNA, the CDR3 is TGCGCCAGCAGCTCACCCACTAGCGGCCACACCGGGGAGCTGTTTTTT. The V and J genes are TRBV5-1 and TRBJ2-2; 8 bases align to TRBD2. Germline V lookup: CDR1 SGHRS, CDR2 YFSETQ. Trimming cost V 3 bases and J 3 bases; bases outside gene matches: 7. The CDR3 loop spans 16 amino acids.

V and J are TRBV7-8 and TRBJ2-7, with 10 bases lining up with TRBD1. CDR1 and CDR2 from the germline V gene are SGHVS and FQNEAQ. The CDR3 sequence is 14 residues long. V lost 8 bases and J lost 3; bases outside the gene matches: 7. CDR3 DNA: TGTGCCAGCGTCCTGGACAGGGGGGACTACGAGCAGTACTTC. Translated: CASVLDRGDYEQYF.

The V and J genes are TRBV5-1 and TRBJ1-1; a possible D gene is TRBD1 (6 bases). V lost 2 bases to trimming and J lost 0 bases, with 20 bases between them. The CDR3 length is 18 residues. Germline CDR1 is SGHRS and CDR2 is YFSETQ. CDR3 sequence: CASSLIGQNSKLNTEAFF. CDR3 DNA sequence: TGCGCCAGCAGCTTAATAGGACAGAACTCAAAACTGAACACTGAAGCTTTCTTT.

This clonotype was observed at least ten times. J is TRBJ1-2 and V is TRBV9; no definite D call. Trimming removed 0 bases at V and 5 bases at J, with 5 bases between. Germline assignment: CDR1 SGDLS and CDR2 YYNGEE. This CDR3 has 12 residues. CDR3 protein: CASSVVGYGYTF. The CDR3 bases are TGTGCCAGCAGCGTAGTGGGGTATGGCTACACCTTC.

The J gene is TRBJ2-7, the V gene TRBV15, with no clear D. Germline values: CDR1 LNHNV, CDR2 YYDKDF (reference sequence). With 3 bases removed from V and 2 bases from J, the gap between germline ends came to 14 bases. This CDR3 has 15 amino acids. The CDR3 coding sequence is TGTGCCACCAGCAGCCAAGATGGAAGGGCCTACGAGCAGTACTTC. Its translation is CATSSQDGRAYEQYF.

The chain is built from TRBV15 and TRBJ2-1; no clear D. V was pared by 3 bases and J by 0 bases, with 12 bases between. Per germline, CDR1 LNHNV and CDR2 YYDKDF (reference sequence). The CDR3 has 16 amino acids. This CDR3 reads CATSSRLTLSYNEQFF. The CDR3, as DNA: TGTGCCACCAGCAGCCGACTTACCCTCTCCTACAATGAGCAGTTCTTC.

This clonotype was found many times. The chain links TRBV20-1 to TRBJ1-1, with no clear D. This CDR3 is 14 amino acids long. V lost 2 bases and J lost 0, with 10 bases in between. Per the germline V gene, CDR1 is DFQATT and CDR2 is SNEGSKA (reference sequence). CDR3 in amino acids: CSARRPLMNTEAFF. The CDR3 coding sequence is TGCAGTGCTAGAAGGCCACTAATGAACACTGAAGCTTTCTTT.

This clonotype was counted at least ten times. The V call is TRBV20-1, the J call TRBJ2-7; D is uncertain. Per the germline V gene, CDR1 is DFQATT and CDR2 is SNEGSKA (reference sequence). The CDR3 totals 16 residues. Trimming stripped 5 bases from V and 0 bases from J, with 20 bases between. The CDR3 spells CSARRRTASSSYEQYF. The CDR3 DNA sequence: TGCAGTGCTCGGAGACGGACGGCTTCGAGCTCCTACGAGCAGTACTTC.

This clonotype was seen ten or more times. V and J are TRBV5-5 and TRBJ1-5, with 7 bases matching TRBD1. The CDR3 runs to 15 residues. J was trimmed by 1 base and V by 4 bases; bases with no gene match: 5. CDR1 SGHKS and CDR2 YYEKEE come from the germline V gene (reference sequence). Here the CDR3 DNA reads TGTGCCAGCAGCCAGGACAGGAGGAGCAATCAGCCCCAGCATTTT. This codes for CASSQDRRSNQPQHF.

The gene calls are TRBV19 and TRBJ1-2; the D gene is possibly TRBD1 (5 bases). CDR3 length equals 14 residues. V shed 3 bases and J shed 7 bases, with 15 bases lying between them. Germline lookup yields CDR1 LNHDA and CDR2 SQIVND (reference sequence). The DNA of the CDR3 is TGTGCCAGTAGTATCGGGGCAGGGTCAGTTGGCTACACCTTC. This sequence encodes CASSIGAGSVGYTF.

Ten or more counts support this clonotype. The chain recombines TRBV9 with TRBJ2-7; TRBD1 matches 7 bases. V trimming: 2 bases; J trimming: 5 bases; junction bases outside the gene matches: 10. The CDR3 loop spans 15 amino acids. CDR1 and CDR2 (germline): SGDLS, YYNGEE. The chain's CDR3 is CASSVSGRGNDEQYF. The CDR3 nucleotides read TGTGCCAGCAGCGTTTCAGGCAGGGGGAACGACGAGCAGTACTTC.

The chain joins TRBV7-2 to TRBJ1-3, with 11 nucleotides matching TRBD1. Germline V gene sequence: CDR1 SGHTA, CDR2 FQGNSA. V dropped 1 base and J dropped 15; count of bases not matched to a gene: 2. The CDR3 totals 12 residues. The CDR3, as DNA: TGTGCCAGCAGCTTAGGGACAGGGGGCGGATATTTT. Its protein is CASSLGTGGGYF.

Ten or more counts support this clonotype. This chain uses TRBV7-9 with TRBJ2-5; a possible D gene is TRBD2 (6 bases). V was cut by 1 base and J by 2 bases, with 11 bases left in between. The V gene's germline CDR1 is SEHNR and CDR2 FQNEAQ (reference sequence). CDR3 length: 15 amino acids. The DNA for the CDR3 is TGTGCCAGCAGCTTAGGGGTTAGCGGACAAGAGACCCAGTACTTC. Encoded protein: CASSLGVSGQETQYF.

In its sample, this clonotype was seen many times. V usage is TRBV7-2 and J usage is TRBJ1-6; D is unclear. Trimming stripped 5 bases from V and 10 bases from J, with 18 bases between. In germline, CDR1 is SGHTA, CDR2 FQGNSA. The CDR3 is 15 amino acids. The CDR3 sequence is CASSPQVRTGSPLHF. CDR3 nucleotides: TGTGCCAGCAGCCCCCAGGTCAGGACGGGGTCACCCCTCCACTTT.

In DNA, the CDR3 is TGTGCCACCAGTGAACAACAGGCAGGCTCCTACAATGAGCAGTTCTTC. Translation: CATSEQQAGSYNEQFF. The chain combines TRBV24-1 with TRBJ2-7; D is perhaps TRBD1 (5 bases). TRBJ2-1 explains the end of the DNA better; the J call may be wrong. CDR3 length: 16 residues. Germline CDR1 and CDR2: KGHDR and SFDVKD.

Comments on this clonotype: One end of the junction does not line up with germline, which may come from a read error. V usage is TRBV7-9 and J usage is TRBJ1-6; 7 bases are a match to TRBD1. The CDR3 contains 12 residues. The germline V gene encodes CDR1 SEHNR and CDR2 FQNEAQ (reference sequence). As DNA, the CDR3 is TGTGCCAGCAGTTCGACAGGGTTTCAAGCGAACTTT. Translated: CASSSTGFQANF.

This clonotype showed up many times. CDR3 sequence (DNA): TGTGCCAGCAGCTTAGACGTTACGGGCAGCACCGGGGAGCTGTTTTTT. Amino acids: CASSLDVTGSTGELFF. V gene TRBV7-9 combines with J gene TRBJ2-2; D gene unclear. CDR1 is SEHNR and CDR2 is FQNEAQ in the germline V gene (reference sequence). V was shortened by 1 base and J by 4 bases, with 13 bases between the two germline ends. The CDR3 runs 16 residues.

About this clonotype itself: The CDR3 carries no conserved terminal phenylalanine or tryptophan, so it likely arises from a read error. The chain employs TRBV27 and TRBJ1-1, with D possibly matching TRBD1 (6 bases). The CDR3 extends over 14 amino acids. Deletions cut 5 bases from V and 8 bases from J, with 18 bases between. CDR1 and CDR2 from the germline V gene are MNHEY and SMNVEV (reference sequence). The CDR3 sequence: CASSILTGSAEAFS. DNA for the CDR3: TGTGCCAGCAGTATACTAACAGGGTCTGCCGAAGCTTTCTCT.

This clonotype was counted at least ten times. Here the CDR3 DNA reads TGTGCCAGCAGTTTGGCTGGGTTCGCTGAGCAGTACTTC. Protein: CASSLAGFAEQYF. The chain carries TRBV28 and TRBJ2-7; no firm D call. V lost 3 bases and J 7 bases, leaving 13 bases between the germline ends. This CDR3 contains 13 residues. Germline CDR1 and CDR2: MDHEN and SYDVKM.

This clonotype was seen at least ten times. The gene calls are TRBV2 and TRBJ1-5, with a weak D call TRBD1 (5 bases). Trimming shortened V by 4 bases and J by 1 base, and 11 bases separated the two germline ends. CDR3 size: 15 residues. CDR1 and CDR2 (germline): SNHLY, FYNNEI. CDR3 protein: CASSGGGRSNQPQHF. The CDR3 DNA reads as TGTGCCAGCAGTGGGGGGGGAAGAAGCAATCAGCCCCAGCATTTT.

This clonotype has more than one count but fewer than ten. V usage is TRBV19 and J usage is TRBJ2-5, with D possibly matching TRBD1 (6 bases). The CDR3 is made up of 13 amino acids. V dropped 5 bases and J dropped 7 bases, with 14 bases sitting between them. CDR1 and CDR2 from the germline V gene are LNHDA and SQIVND (reference sequence). The CDR3 bases are TGTGCCAGTAGTCCAGGACAGATTGGGACCCAGTACTTC. Translation gives CASSPGQIGTQYF. The full variable domain, its missing parts supplied by reference TRBV19 and TRBJ2-5, is DGGITQSPKYLFRKEGQNVTLSCEQNLNHDAMYWYRQDPGQGLRLIYYSQIVNDFQKGDIAEGYSVSREKKESFPLTVTSAQKNPTAFYLCASSPGQIGTQYFGPGTRLLVL.

The chain couples TRBV3-1 to TRBJ2-2, with D possibly being TRBD1 or TRBD2 (5 bases each). The V end was cut by 4 bases, the J end by 4 bases, with 16 bases between. Germline lookup yields CDR1 LGHDT and CDR2 YNNKEL (reference sequence). The CDR3 has 16 amino acids. CDR3 nucleotide sequence: TGTGCCAGCAGCCGATCCGGGACCAGGGTCACCGGGGAGCTGTTTTTT. Amino acid sequence: CASSRSGTRVTGELFF.

This clonotype occurred many times. The rearrangement uses TRBV20-1 and TRBJ1-1, with 9 bases lining up with TRBD1. Germline values: CDR1 DFQATT, CDR2 SNEGSKA (reference sequence). CDR3 length: 15 amino acids. J was trimmed by 11 bases and V by 0 bases; bases with no gene match: 13. The CDR3 sequence is CSARDPWDRERQAFF. The CDR3 DNA reads TGCAGTGCTAGAGATCCGTGGGACAGGGAACGTCAGGCTTTCTTT.